A single sample gave rise to the 17 T cell receptor beta chains below, sequenced in a study of Graves' ophthalmopathy and Graves' hyperthyroidism. Amplification from RNA transcripts yielded the TCR beta CDR3 regions. The workflow started with a first-round RT-PCR run with HTBI primers and then moved on to a second-round multiplex PCR. A single record per CDR3 protein comes from TCRdb applying MiXCR to the multiplex PCR reads. The profile covers about 500,000 distinct CDR3 sequences, with around 14% appearing a single time and over 8% taken by the ten largest. Sequencing was done on a sample of blood. The receptors here all came from a woman aged 25 to 39 with Graves' ophthalmopathy.

V and J are TRBV6-5 and TRBJ1-1; no firm D call. In germline, CDR1 is MNHEY, CDR2 SVGAGI. There are 14 residues in the CDR3. V gave up 1 base and J gave up 8 bases, with 14 bases separating them. CDR3: CASSYLARAGEAFF. In DNA, the CDR3 is TGTGCCAGCAGTTACTTAGCGAGGGCTGGGGAAGCTTTCTTT.

This clonotype has a handful of counts. The chain is built from TRBV7-9 and TRBJ2-5; 7 bases are a match to TRBD2. Germline CDR1 and CDR2: SEHNR and FQNEAQ (reference sequence). V was pared by 5 bases and J by 3 bases, with 9 bases of the junction left unmatched. The CDR3 sequence is 15 residues long. The DNA of the CDR3 is TGTGCCAGCAGCCCCGGACCTGGGGGGGAAGAGACCCAGTACTTC. This sequence encodes CASSPGPGGEETQYF.

There are many counts of this clonotype. The chain uses TRBV12-3 or TRBV12-4 and TRBJ1-1; unclear D gene. CDR3 length: 13 amino acids. The V end lost 6 bases, the J end lost 8 bases, and 16 bases lay between the germline ends. The CDR3 loop is CASRGVTTGEAFF. The CDR3 DNA follows: TGTGCCAGCAGGGGCGTCACAACCGGCGAAGCTTTCTTT.

This clonotype was observed a handful of times. This rearrangement joins TRBV4-1 to TRBJ2-7, with D perhaps TRBD1 (5 bases). V was cut by 0 bases and J by 5 bases, with 14 bases left in between. The CDR3 spans 15 residues. Germline loops: CDR1 MGHRA, CDR2 YSYEKL. The CDR3 sequence is CASSQEAGRADEQYF. CDR3 nucleotide sequence: TGCGCCAGCAGCCAAGAGGCCGGCAGGGCGGACGAGCAGTACTTC.

The chain employs TRBV12-3 or TRBV12-4 and TRBJ2-7; D might be TRBD1 (7 bases). The germline V and J ends were trimmed by 6 bases and 4 bases, with 22 bases remaining between them. This CDR3 has 16 residues. The DNA of the CDR3 is TGTGCCAGCAGCTTTCGGAGGGACAGCGTACCTTACGAGCAGTACTTC. Amino acid sequence: CASSFRRDSVPYEQYF.

V is TRBV27 and J is TRBJ1-1; a possible D gene is TRBD1 (6 bases). Trimming cost V 3 bases and J 3 bases, with 11 bases left between them. The CDR3 covers 14 residues. Germline V gives CDR1 MNHEY, CDR2 SMNVEV (reference sequence). The CDR3 DNA reads TGTGCCAGCAGTTTCGGGGGCGCGTACACTGAAGCTTTCTTT. Its protein product is CASSFGGAYTEAFF.

This clonotype was seen many times. The gene calls are TRBV15 and TRBJ1-1; a weak D match, TRBD1 (6 bases). CDR1 and CDR2 (germline): LNHNV, YYDKDF (reference sequence). The CDR3 has 16 amino acids. Between the trimmed V and J ends, which lost 6 bases and 4 bases, there was a span of 21 bases. CDR3 in DNA: TGTGCCACCAGTTTTGGCCGGGGGGCGCGGGGCACTGAAGCTTTCTTT. It translates to CATSFGRGARGTEAFF.

This clonotype was seen a handful of times. The V and J genes are TRBV27 and TRBJ1-5; 9 positions agree with TRBD1. The CDR3 sequence is 15 residues long. V trimming: 7 bases; J trimming: 5 bases; junction bases outside the gene matches: 9. Looked up from germline, CDR1 is MNHEY and CDR2 is SMNVEV (reference sequence). The CDR3 sequence is CASTDLDRGYQPQHF. The CDR3 coding sequence is TGTGCCAGCACCGACCTCGACAGGGGGTATCAGCCCCAGCATTTT.

The table lists this clonotype with many counts. The chain uses TRBV19 and TRBJ2-7; 9 positions match TRBD1. V gave up 3 bases and J gave up 0 bases; unmatched junction bases: 6. CDR1 and CDR2 (germline): LNHDA, SQIVND (reference sequence). The CDR3 contains 16 residues. The CDR3 region is CASSMPGTGSSYEQYF. The CDR3 region has the DNA TGTGCCAGTAGTATGCCCGGGACAGGGTCCTCCTACGAGCAGTACTTC.

This clonotype has a count of ten or more. The CDR3 sequence is CASSYREDITGELFF. The CDR3 coding sequence is TGTGCCAGCAGTTACAGGGAGGACATCACCGGGGAGCTGTTTTTT. The chain links TRBV6-5 to TRBJ2-2, with a tentative D call TRBD2 (6 bases). The germline gives CDR1 MNHEY, CDR2 SVGAGI. The CDR3 runs 15 residues. Trimming stripped 2 bases from V and 4 bases from J, with 11 bases between.

This clonotype occurred many times. The chain couples TRBV28 to TRBJ1-5; no clear D. Trimming removed 5 bases from V and 4 bases from J, with 6 bases in between. Germline V gene sequence: CDR1 MDHEN, CDR2 SYDVKM. The CDR3 has 12 amino acids. The CDR3, as DNA: TGTGCCAGCAGTCAATGGAATCAGCCCCAGCATTTT. Translated, it gives CASSQWNQPQHF.

The chain combines TRBV7-2 with TRBJ2-2; 8 bases fit TRBD1. The germline CDR1 and CDR2 sequences are SGHTA and FQGNSA. Trimming took 5 bases from V and 3 from J; bases not matched to a gene: 5. CDR3 length equals 15 residues. The CDR3 bases are TGTGCCAGCAGCCTACAGGGGGTGGACACCGGGGAGCTGTTTTTT. Protein sequence: CASSLQGVDTGELFF.

This clonotype was seen ten or more times. The V and J genes are TRBV7-8 and TRBJ2-7; 7 nucleotides agree with TRBD2. The ends lost 4 bases at V and 2 bases at J; junction bases unmatched: 8. This CDR3 region has 15 residues. Per germline, CDR1 SGHVS and CDR2 FQNEAQ. Here the CDR3 reads CASSSRAGAAYEQYF. The CDR3 nucleotides are TGTGCCAGCAGCTCCCGGGCGGGAGCAGCCTACGAGCAGTACTTC. Full variable domain (missing parts from reference TRBV7-8 and TRBJ2-7): GAGVSQSPRYKVAKRGQDVALRCDPISGHVSLFWYQQALGQGPEFLTYFQNEAQLDKSGLPSDRFFAERPEGSVSTLKIQRTQQEDSAVYLCASSSRAGAAYEQYFGPGTRLTVT.

This clonotype was counted a single time. This chain connects TRBV20-1 to TRBJ2-3; D remains ambiguous. V was pared by 1 base and J by 4 bases, with 12 bases between. The CDR3 totals 14 residues. Germline lookup yields CDR1 DFQATT and CDR2 SNEGSKA (reference sequence). The CDR3 loop reads CSARVARPPDTQYF. CDR3 nucleotides: TGCAGTGCTAGAGTAGCCAGGCCCCCAGATACGCAGTATTTT.

The sample holds a few counts of this clonotype. Written as DNA, the CDR3 is TGTGCCAGCAGCCAAGGAGGGATTAGTTTGGCTGAAGCTTTCTTT. Translation gives CASSQGGISLAEAFF. V and J are TRBV3-1 and TRBJ1-1; D gene unclear. The CDR3 extends over 15 amino acids. Germline CDR1 LGHDT, CDR2 YNNKEL (reference sequence). Trimming cost V 1 base and J 6 bases, with 15 bases left between them.

This clonotype has ten or more counts. The chain is built from TRBV9 and TRBJ2-5, with 9 bases that match TRBD2. The CDR3 is made up of 16 amino acids. V shed 0 bases, J shed 4 bases, and the junction held 7 bases outside the gene matches. Germline CDR1 is SGDLS and CDR2 is YYNGEE. The CDR3 is CASSVEVSGGLETQYF. The CDR3 DNA reads TGTGCCAGCAGCGTAGAAGTTAGCGGGGGCTTAGAGACCCAGTACTTC.

This clonotype was seen more than once but under ten times. The J gene is TRBJ2-5, the V gene TRBV28, with a tentative D call TRBD2 (6 bases). This CDR3 has 14 amino acids. Trimming cost V 11 bases and J 1 base, with 17 bases left between them. Germline V gene lookup returns CDR1 MDHEN and CDR2 SYDVKM. CDR3 region: CAWSVLAFQETQYF. The CDR3 DNA reads TGTGCCTGGAGTGTACTAGCCTTCCAAGAGACCCAGTACTTC.